Listed here are 24 T cell receptor beta chains from one sample, sequenced in a study of T cells in Graves' hyperthyroidism and ophthalmopathy. Using RNA transcripts as the source, TCR beta CDR3 regions were amplified. HTBI primers were employed in a first-round RT-PCR of the TCR CDR3. TCRdb redid the calling of the multiplex PCR reads with MiXCR, one entry per CDR3 protein. Found here are around 300,000 distinct CDR3 sequences, more than 11% of them singletons; the top ten hold 20% to 25%. Input material: blood. These receptor sequences come from a woman between 25 and 40 years old with Graves' hyperthyroidism.

The V gene is TRBV24-1, the J gene TRBJ2-5; D not resolved. Germline V gene data show CDR1 as KGHDR and CDR2 as SFDVKD. This CDR3 contains 13 residues. The V and J ends lost 5 bases and 7 bases respectively, with 13 bases between them. In DNA, the CDR3 is TGTGCCACCAGTGCTGGGGAAGAGTCGACCCAGTACTTC. Translated: CATSAGEESTQYF.

This clonotype was seen repeatedly, ten times or more. This chain joins TRBV30 and TRBJ1-2, with D uncertain. This CDR3 comprises 13 residues. CDR1 GTSNPN and CDR2 SVGIG come from the germline V gene (reference sequence). V was cut by 0 bases and J by 5 bases, with 10 bases left in between. This CDR3 reads CAWSVGRVYGYTF. CDR3 sequence (DNA): TGTGCCTGGAGTGTAGGGAGGGTTTATGGCTACACCTTC.

This clonotype was recorded at least ten times. This chain uses TRBV20-1 with TRBJ2-1; possibly TRBD2 for D (6 bases). The CDR3 runs 15 residues. The V end was cut by 6 bases, the J end by 9 bases, with 24 bases between. Looked up from germline, CDR1 is DFQATT and CDR2 is SNEGSKA (reference sequence). The CDR3: CSALNGSRVKAEQFF. In nucleotides, the CDR3 is TGCAGTGCCCTGAACGGGAGTCGGGTAAAGGCTGAGCAGTTCTTC.

The V call is TRBV20-1, the J call TRBJ2-1; D is ambiguous. The CDR3 is 10 amino acids. Germline values: CDR1 DFQATT, CDR2 SNEGSKA (reference sequence). The V end lost 5 bases, the J end lost 6 bases, and 5 bases lay between the germline ends. The CDR3 reads CSAPFNEQFF. The DNA for the CDR3 is TGCAGTGCTCCCTTCAATGAGCAGTTCTTC.

The rearrangement joins TRBV6-1 to TRBJ1-5; 11 bases agree with TRBD1. V lost 5 bases to trimming and J lost 4 bases; unmatched junction nucleotides: 10. Germline V gene data show CDR1 as MNHNS and CDR2 as SASEGT. The CDR3 is 17 amino acids. CDR3 residues: CASSSDGGQGGNQPQHF. The CDR3 coding sequence is TGTGCCAGCAGTAGTGATGGGGGACAGGGGGGAAATCAGCCCCAGCATTTT.

This clonotype was observed at least ten times. The chain has TRBV2 and TRBJ2-7; D is uncertain. CDR1 and CDR2 from the germline V gene are SNHLY and FYNNEI. This CDR3 is built from 12 residues. Trimming pared 4 bases from V and 2 bases from J, leaving 6 bases between. As DNA, the CDR3 is TGTGCCAGCAGTGCAACAGCCTACGAGCAGTACTTC. Translating it yields CASSATAYEQYF. The full variable domain, completed using reference TRBV2 and TRBJ2-7, is EPEVTQTPSHQVTQMGQEVILRCVPISNHLYFYWYRQILGQKVEFLVSFYNNEISEKSEIFDDQFSVERPDGSNFTLKIRSTKLEDSAMYFCASSATAYEQYFGPGTRLTVT.

This clonotype was recorded many times. One end of the junction fails to match germline, which may point to a read error. V usage is TRBV2 and J usage is TRBJ2-7, with D perhaps TRBD2 (6 bases). CDR3 length equals 16 residues. Germline CDR1 reads SNHLY; CDR2 reads FYNNEI. CDR3 region: CAGSRTTNYGSYEQYF. The CDR3 nucleotides are TGTGCCGGCAGTCGGACTACAAATTATGGATCCTACGAGCAGTACTTC.

This clonotype was counted only a few times. The chain is built from TRBV6-1 and TRBJ1-5; D ambiguous. The germline V and J ends were trimmed by 8 bases and 9 bases, with 14 bases remaining between them. Germline CDR1 and CDR2: MNHNS and SASEGT. The CDR3 is made up of 12 amino acids. The DNA for the CDR3 is TGTGCCAGCGTTAAAAGTAGCGGGCCCCAGCATTTT. It encodes CASVKSSGPQHF.

The gene calls are TRBV2 and TRBJ2-1, with TRBD1 matching 7 bases. V was pared by 4 bases and J by 4 bases, with 7 bases of the junction left unmatched. The length of the CDR3 is 15 residues. The germline V gene has CDR1 SNHLY and CDR2 FYNNEI. The CDR3 DNA is TGTGCCAGCAGTGCCCCCGGGACAGAATACAATGAGCAGTTCTTC. Protein: CASSAPGTEYNEQFF.

This clonotype was seen ten or more times. The chain recombines TRBV2 with TRBJ2-1; possible D gene TRBD2, 5 bases. The CDR3 length is 13 residues. With 6 bases removed from V and 2 bases from J, the gap between germline ends came to 8 bases. Germline loops: CDR1 SNHLY, CDR2 FYNNEI. The CDR3 sequence is CASSSGPYNEQFF. CDR3 DNA: TGTGCCAGCAGCAGCGGACCCTACAATGAGCAGTTCTTC.

V is TRBV4-1 and J is TRBJ2-1, with D unclear. The CDR3 contains 14 residues. V gave up 1 base and J gave up 5 bases, with 9 bases separating them. The germline CDR1 and CDR2 sequences are MGHRA and YSYEKL. CDR3 nucleotide sequence: TGCGCCAGCAGCCAAGGCTGGCAGGACAATGAGCAGTTCTTC. As protein: CASSQGWQDNEQFF.

This clonotype was picked up many times. The chain uses TRBV28 and TRBJ1-6, with 8 bases aligning to TRBD1. Losses at the gene ends were 5 bases for V and 9 bases for J; bases not matched to a gene: 6. This CDR3 is 14 amino acids long. CDR1 is MDHEN and CDR2 is SYDVKM in the germline V gene. CDR3 amino acids: CASSLGQGSSPLHF. The CDR3 nucleotides are TGTGCCAGCAGTCTTGGACAGGGATCTTCACCCCTCCACTTT.

At least ten counts were recorded for this clonotype. The chain employs TRBV7-8 and TRBJ2-1; possible D gene TRBD2, 7 bases. This CDR3 is 19 amino acids long. V was shortened by 1 base and J by 5 bases, with 24 bases between the two germline ends. Germline assignment: CDR1 SGHVS and CDR2 FQNEAQ. The CDR3 loop is CASSLGGRGAEVEDNEQFF. The CDR3 nucleotides read TGTGCCAGCAGCTTAGGAGGGAGGGGGGCGGAGGTTGAGGACAATGAGCAGTTCTTC.

With respect to this clonotype: One base away lies a much larger clone, so this may be a sequencing read error. The conserved closing phenylalanine or tryptophan is absent in this CDR3, likely reflecting a read error. The rearrangement joins TRBV28 to TRBJ1-5; D is uncertain. Germline V lookup: CDR1 MDHEN, CDR2 SYDVKM. Trimming took off 3 bases at V and 6 bases at J, with 6 bases between the two ends. The CDR3 is 12 residues long. CDR3 in amino acids: CASSFLSQPQHL. For the CDR3, the DNA is TGTGCCAGCAGTTTTTTATCTCAGCCCCAGCATCTT.

This clonotype was picked up a small number of times. The rearrangement links TRBV5-1 to TRBJ2-7; 14 nucleotides line up with TRBD2. Germline lookup yields CDR1 SGHRS and CDR2 YFSETQ. The length of the CDR3 is 17 residues. V was pared by 1 base and J by 6 bases, with 9 bases of the junction left unmatched. The CDR3 DNA follows: TGCGCCAGCAGCTTGTGGACTAGCGGGAGGCCGACCTTCGAGCAGTACTTC. As protein: CASSLWTSGRPTFEQYF.

This clonotype was picked up a small number of times. The genes are TRBV6-1 and TRBJ1-5, with 9 nucleotides matching TRBD1. V trimming: 7 bases; J trimming: 5 bases; junction bases outside the gene matches: 3. Germline V gene lookup returns CDR1 MNHNS and CDR2 SASEGT. This CDR3 contains 13 residues. The CDR3 sequence: CASNRQGDQPQHF. The CDR3 coding sequence is TGTGCCAGCAATCGACAGGGGGATCAGCCCCAGCATTTT.

The rearrangement links TRBV7-9 to TRBJ2-3, with TRBD2 matching 12 bases. The J segment lost 6 bases and the V segment lost 3 bases, leaving 13 bases of the junction unmatched. This CDR3 has 18 amino acids. Germline CDR1 reads SEHNR; CDR2 reads FQNEAQ (reference sequence). Here the CDR3 DNA reads TGTGCCAGCAGCTTTAGACTAGCGGGAGACATACCGAGGGATACGCAGTATTTT. Translated, it gives CASSFRLAGDIPRDTQYF.

This clonotype was counted only a few times. The chain uses TRBV6-6 and TRBJ1-2, with 9 bases that match TRBD1. The germline V gene has CDR1 MNHNY and CDR2 SVGAGI (reference sequence). This CDR3 region has 16 residues. V shed 2 bases, J shed 5 bases, and the junction held 9 bases outside the gene matches. The CDR3 spells CASSYRDRARRYGYTF. CDR3 nucleotides: TGTGCCAGCAGTTACCGGGACAGGGCGAGACGGTATGGCTACACCTTC.

This clonotype was picked up many times. This chain uses TRBV28 with TRBJ1-1; 8 positions agree with TRBD1. The CDR3 has 17 amino acids. V gave up 5 bases and J gave up 0 bases; unmatched junction bases: 11. The germline V gene encodes CDR1 MDHEN and CDR2 SYDVKM. CDR3 amino acids: CASSLRTGWGMNTEAFF. In DNA form, the CDR3 reads TGTGCCAGCAGTCTGCGGACAGGGTGGGGGATGAACACTGAAGCTTTCTTT.

This clonotype was counted at least ten times. The V call is TRBV20-1, the J call TRBJ2-5; TRBD2 might be the D (6 bases). The V and J ends lost 0 bases and 2 bases respectively, with 13 bases between them. The V gene's germline CDR1 is DFQATT and CDR2 SNEGSKA (reference sequence). The CDR3 extends over 15 amino acids. In nucleotides, the CDR3 is TGCAGTGCTAGAGATGATGCTAGCGTTCAAGAGACCCAGTACTTC. Its translation is CSARDDASVQETQYF.

In this sample, this clonotype turned up many times. This rearrangement joins TRBV7-6 to TRBJ2-5, with D maybe TRBD2 (5 bases). Germline V gene lookup returns CDR1 SGHVS and CDR2 FNYEAQ. The CDR3 contains 15 residues. Trimming stripped 6 bases from V and 4 bases from J, with 18 bases between. The CDR3 loop reads CASSPGGFPRETQYF. The CDR3 DNA follows: TGTGCCAGCAGTCCAGGCGGGTTCCCGCGAGAGACCCAGTACTTC.

In this sample, this clonotype turned up many times. V usage is TRBV19 and J usage is TRBJ1-1; 7 bases are shared with TRBD1. Germline trimming cut 6 bases from V and 5 bases from J; bases unmatched to any gene: 9. The germline V gene has CDR1 LNHDA and CDR2 SQIVND (reference sequence). This CDR3 region has 14 residues. CDR3 DNA sequence: TGTGCCAGTAGAGCAGGGGGATTGGGAACTGAAGCTTTCTTT. Its translation is CASRAGGLGTEAFF.

This clonotype was seen many times. This CDR3 reads CSGQGRINEQFF. The CDR3 DNA reads as TGCAGCGGACAGGGGAGGATCAATGAGCAGTTCTTC. The rearrangement links TRBV29-1 to TRBJ2-1; TRBD1 matches at 8 bases. V was clipped by 7 bases and J by 6 bases; unmatched bases: 5. The germline CDR1 and CDR2 sequences are SQVTM and ANQGSEA. This CDR3 contains 12 residues.

This clonotype was counted between two and nine times. The rearrangement links TRBV20-1 to TRBJ2-3; 8 nucleotides agree with TRBD2. The CDR3 has 14 amino acids. Per germline, CDR1 DFQATT and CDR2 SNEGSKA (reference sequence). V trimming: 6 bases; J trimming: 1 base; junction bases outside the gene matches: 6. The CDR3: CSAPATSGTDTQYF. Here the CDR3 DNA reads TGCAGTGCCCCCGCGACTAGCGGCACAGATACGCAGTATTTT.